This T cell receptor (beta chain) was captured in a study of molecular identifiers for immune sequencing clone quantification (dated by TCRdb to 2016 to 2019). About the study as a whole: In a replicate experiment, RNA from roughly 18,000 or 92,000 naive CD8 T cells was split into five aliquots, four of which were sequenced. CD8 T cells were used in a methods study to benchmark molecular-identifier clustering-based TCR repertoire sequencing (MIDCIRS) and TCR RNA copy counting.

Receptor libraries were prepared by PCR. Sequencing was performed on a NextSeq 500. Preparation of bulk TCR libraries followed a previously described approach, with the TCR primers listed in Table S5. Purification of total RNA was performed with the Qiagen AllPrep DNA/RNA kit. Before any analysis, reads coming from multiple sequencing runs of the same library were combined into one pool. Concerning the study's data processing: Reads were retained only if their TCR constant sequence matched exactly, and those retained reads were trimmed to 150 nt and grouped according to their 12-nt molecular barcodes. Reads in each barcode group were sub-clustered using a 15% Levenshtein threshold, and a quality-weighted consensus sequence was built for each RNA molecule. Non-functional sequences were filtered out, along with any lower-count sequence sitting one edit away from another sequence. On the basis of fitting two negative binomial distributions, barcode sub-clusters with fewer than 20% of the maximum read count were discarded. TCRdb ran its own pipeline on the public reads, namely fastp trimming at Q25 and MiXCR clone calling, and kept in-frame beta chains. Rows with one shared CDR3 protein collapse into an entry with the most common genes and DNA. TCRdb's processing, not the authors', yielded these V and J calls. Here the sample has about 320,000 distinct CDR3 sequences; roughly a quarter occur a single time. The leading ten clones occupy about 0.73% of the sample.

The research as a whole found: When barcode sub-clustering was left out, chimeric consensus sequences inflated TCR diversity, with chimeras reaching as high as 47%. Spiked-in Jurkat TCR RNA equal to a single cell's worth was reported to be detectable even within 1,200,000 naive CD8 T cells. Modeling indicated approximately 2.7 TCR RNA copies recovered per cell, compared with roughly 10 by digital PCR, which implies a capture efficiency of around 30%. Highly expanded clone sizes could be underestimated because identical TCR molecules may share a barcode. Naive libraries contained spiked-in Jurkat TCR RNA (roughly 10 copies' worth), which is not part of the donor repertoire. In CMV-specific effector cells, clones with more than 20 RNA copies contained over 97% of molecules, whereas in naive cells such clones contained under 1% of molecules.

V lost 4 bases and J lost 0 bases; the stretch between them is 13 bases long. There are 15 amino acids in the CDR3, from cysteine to phenylalanine inclusive. Left in the record is the CDR3 DNA by itself, 45 bases read in frame from the first base. The germline V gene provides CDR1 SGHTA and CDR2 FQGNSA. Libraries of naive CD8 T cells were built from approximately 20,000 to 1,000,000 sorted cells, with 10%, 30% or 50% of the purified RNA used. On a BD FACSAria II, naive CD8 T cells were FACS-sorted as CD8+CD4-CCR7+CD45RA+ and collected into RLT Plus buffer. To test detection sensitivity, Jurkat RNA equivalent to about eleven TCR copies was spiked into samples of roughly 20,000-1,000,000 naive CD8 T cells. CD8 T cells were enriched with RosetteSep CD8+ T Cell Enrichment Cocktail and Ficoll-Paque, followed by ACK red cell lysis. This clonotype was seen at least ten times. Its antigen remains unidentified. No qualities accompany the bases; no much larger clone lies one base away.

Recombination linked TRBV7-2 to TRBJ2-7, with TRBD2 as a weak D call on 5 bases. Sequenced sample: naive CD8+ T cells from blood, with Jurkat cell RNA spiked in. Read against the paper, the sample's cell subset or site label means: FACS-sorted CD8+CD4-CCR7+CD45RA+ naive T cells. This TCR derives from a human donor in good health. Some libraries in this study had Jurkat cell RNA spiked in. The bases read TGTGCCAGCAGCTGGACTGAAATAAGCTCCTACGAGCAGTACTTC. It encodes CASSWTEISSYEQYF.